What follows are 15 T cell receptor beta chains derived from one specimen sequenced in a study of T cells in Graves' hyperthyroidism and ophthalmopathy. The investigators amplified TCR beta CDR3 regions from RNA transcripts. The HTBI primer set served for first-round RT-PCR of the TCR CDR3. TCRdb re-called the multiplex PCR reads through MiXCR, storing one row per CDR3 protein. Of hundreds of thousands of distinct CDR3 sequences detected, 15% to 20% appear once; the ten largest clones hold over 15%. Sequencing was carried out using blood. The receptors stem from a woman in her 50s with Graves' hyperthyroidism that later progressed to Graves' ophthalmopathy.

This clonotype has a handful of counts. The chain combines TRBV14 with TRBJ1-4; D unresolved. CDR3 length: 11 amino acids. The ends were cut back, 10 bases at V and 8 bases at J, with 11 bases in the middle. Per the germline V gene, CDR1 is SGHDN and CDR2 is FVKESK. The CDR3 loop reads CAILFGEKLFF. In nucleotides, the CDR3 is TGTGCCATTCTGTTCGGCGAAAAACTGTTTTTT. Combining the CDR3 with reference TRBV14 and TRBJ1-4 gives the whole variable domain EAGVTQFPSHSVIEKGQTVTLRCDPISGHDNLYWYRRVMGKEIKFLLHFVKESKQDESGMPNNRFLAERTGGTYSTLKVQPAELEDSGVYFCAILFGEKLFFGSGTQLSVL.

Only a few counts were recorded for this clonotype. The V and J genes are TRBV7-9 and TRBJ2-1; 13 bases line up with TRBD2. Germline lookup yields CDR1 SEHNR and CDR2 FQNEAQ (reference sequence). Losses at the gene ends were 4 bases for V and 12 bases for J; bases not matched to a gene: 18. CDR3 length: 18 residues. The CDR3 here is CASSSEFLLAGGPVTQFF. CDR3 DNA sequence: TGTGCCAGCAGCTCCGAATTCTTACTAGCGGGGGGGCCTGTAACGCAGTTCTTC.

This clonotype was seen repeatedly, ten times or more. This sequence joins TRBV13 and TRBJ2-5, with 7 bases matching TRBD1. The trim removed 5 bases at V and 2 bases at J, leaving 5 bases unmatched. CDR3 size: 14 residues. The germline V gene encodes CDR1 PRHDT and CDR2 FYEKMQ (reference sequence). CDR3 DNA sequence: TGTGCCAGCAGCACCCGACAGGGTCAAGAGACCCAGTACTTC. It encodes CASSTRQGQETQYF.

In this sample, this clonotype turned up a few times. The DNA of the CDR3 is TGCAGTGCTACTAGCGGACGTAGCACAGATACGCAGTATTTT. It encodes CSATSGRSTDTQYF. The J gene is TRBJ2-3, the V gene TRBV20-1; 7 positions match TRBD2. The CDR3 runs 14 residues. The junction had 4 bases not matched to a gene; V was cut back by 4 bases and J by 0 bases. Per the germline V gene, CDR1 is DFQATT and CDR2 is SNEGSKA (reference sequence).

In this sample, this clonotype turned up many times. V and J are TRBV5-1 and TRBJ1-5; D uncertain. V lost 0 bases and J 2 bases, leaving 9 bases between the germline ends. Germline V gives CDR1 SGHRS, CDR2 YFSETQ. This CDR3 has 15 amino acids. The CDR3 region is CASSLEGSGNQPQHF. CDR3 DNA: TGCGCCAGCAGCTTGGAGGGATCGGGCAATCAGCCCCAGCATTTT. Supplemented by reference TRBV5-1 and TRBJ1-5, the full variable domain reads KAGVTQTPRYLIKTRGQQVTLSCSPISGHRSVSWYQQTPGQGLQFLFEYFSETQRNKGNFPGRFSGRQFSNSRSEMNVSTLELGDSALYLCASSLEGSGNQPQHFGDGTRLSIL.

The V call is TRBV20-1, the J call TRBJ1-1, with TRBD1 identical over 9 bases. The junction had 8 bases not matched to a gene; V was cut back by 6 bases and J by 0 bases. CDR1 is DFQATT and CDR2 is SNEGSKA in the germline V gene (reference sequence). The CDR3 spans 15 residues. The CDR3 DNA is TGCAGTGCCCCGGACAGGGGCACTATGAACACTGAAGCTTTCTTT. As protein: CSAPDRGTMNTEAFF.

This chain links TRBV29-1 with TRBJ1-1, with 12 bases fitting TRBD1. The trim removed 1 base at V and 4 bases at J, leaving 7 bases unmatched. This CDR3 is 16 amino acids long. Looked up from germline, CDR1 is SQVTM and CDR2 is ANQGSEA. For the CDR3, the DNA is TGCAGCGTTGAAGGGGCGGGGACAGGGGGCCTCACTGAAGCTTTCTTT. Its translation is CSVEGAGTGGLTEAFF.

At least ten counts were recorded for this clonotype. The J gene is TRBJ2-7, the V gene TRBV11-2; TRBD2 matches at 12 bases. J gave up 0 bases and V 0 bases, and 9 bases lay outside the gene matches. The length of the CDR3 is 19 residues. The germline V gene has CDR1 SGHAT and CDR2 FQNNGV. The CDR3 DNA reads TGTGCCAGCAGCTTAGATCCCCCGACTAGCGGGGGAAGCTCCTACGAGCAGTACTTC. It specifies CASSLDPPTSGGSSYEQYF.

The chain joins TRBV19 to TRBJ1-5; TRBD1 might be the D (5 bases). This CDR3 contains 15 residues. Germline V CDR1 and CDR2: LNHDA, SQIVND (reference sequence). Trimming pared 1 base from V and 3 bases from J, leaving 10 bases between. This CDR3 reads CASSIGGGLNQPQHF. The DNA for the CDR3 is TGTGCCAGTAGTATAGGGGGCGGTCTCAATCAGCCCCAGCATTTT.

This clonotype has only a few counts. V is TRBV15 and J is TRBJ2-7, with D uncertain. V lost 1 base to trimming and J lost 3 bases, with 10 bases between them. The CDR3 has 14 amino acids. Germline assignment: CDR1 LNHNV and CDR2 YYDKDF (reference sequence). CDR3 amino acids: CATSRVLMDYEQYF. The CDR3 coding sequence is TGTGCCACCAGCAGAGTACTGATGGACTACGAGCAGTACTTC. Drawing the rest from reference TRBV15 and TRBJ2-7, the complete variable domain is DAMVIQNPRYQVTQFGKPVTLSCSQTLNHNVMYWYQQKSSQAPKLLFHYYDKDFNNEADTPDNFQSRRPNTSFCFLDIRSPGLGDTAMYLCATSRVLMDYEQYFGPGTRLTVT.

This clonotype appeared many times. The J gene is TRBJ1-6, the V gene TRBV3-1, with D perhaps matching TRBD1 (6 bases). Germline assignment: CDR1 LGHDT and CDR2 YNNKEL (reference sequence). The CDR3 has 14 amino acids. Trimming cost V 4 bases and J 9 bases, with 13 bases left between them. CDR3 coding DNA: TGTGCCAGCAGCCGACCGGAGGGGGGTTCACCCCTCCACTTT. This encodes CASSRPEGGSPLHF. The full variable domain, rest sourced from reference TRBV3-1 and TRBJ1-6, is DTAVSQTPKYLVTQMGNDKSIKCEQNLGHDTMYWYKQDSKKFLKIMFSYNNKELIINETVPNRFSPKSPDKAHLNLHINSLELGDSAVYFCASSRPEGGSPLHFGNGTRLTVT.

This clonotype has more than one count but fewer than ten. The gene calls are TRBV7-2 and TRBJ2-1; no definite D call. This CDR3 has 13 amino acids. The V gene's germline CDR1 is SGHTA and CDR2 FQGNSA. Between the trimmed V and J ends, which lost 2 bases and 8 bases, there was a span of 10 bases. For the CDR3, the DNA is TGTGCCAGCAGCTTATCTATCGGCGATGAGCAGTTCTTC. It translates to CASSLSIGDEQFF. Full variable domain (rest looked up from reference TRBV7-2 and TRBJ2-1): GAGVSQSPSNKVTEKGKDVELRCDPISGHTALYWYRQSLGQGLEFLIYFQGNSAPDKSGLPSDRFSAERTGGSVSTLTIQRTQQEDSAVYLCASSLSIGDEQFFGPGTRLTVL.

This chain uses TRBV7-8 with TRBJ1-5; D is possibly TRBD1 (5 bases). Trimming pared 5 bases from V and 2 bases from J, leaving 19 bases between. The CDR3 is 17 amino acids. The V gene's germline CDR1 is SGHVS and CDR2 FQNEAQ. CDR3 coding DNA: TGTGCCAGCAGCCTAACAGGTACTAGGGTTGGCAATCAGCCCCAGCATTTT. It codes for CASSLTGTRVGNQPQHF.

This clonotype has a handful of counts. The rearrangement uses TRBV7-2 and TRBJ1-4; a weak D match, TRBD1 (5 bases). Trimming took off 4 bases at V and 7 bases at J, with 13 bases between the two ends. CDR1 SGHTA and CDR2 FQGNSA come from the germline V gene. This CDR3 comprises 14 residues. The CDR3: CASSSDRVREKLFF. The CDR3 bases are TGTGCCAGCAGCTCCGACAGAGTTCGTGAAAAACTGTTTTTT.

The chain uses TRBV18 and TRBJ1-5; weak D call: TRBD1 (5 bases). V was shortened by 2 bases and J by 4 bases, with 9 bases between the two germline ends. Germline CDR1 reads KGHSH; CDR2 reads LQKENI. This CDR3 has 14 residues. CDR3 sequence: CASSPSTDNQPQHF. In nucleotides, the CDR3 is TGTGCCAGCTCACCATCGACAGATAATCAGCCCCAGCATTTT.